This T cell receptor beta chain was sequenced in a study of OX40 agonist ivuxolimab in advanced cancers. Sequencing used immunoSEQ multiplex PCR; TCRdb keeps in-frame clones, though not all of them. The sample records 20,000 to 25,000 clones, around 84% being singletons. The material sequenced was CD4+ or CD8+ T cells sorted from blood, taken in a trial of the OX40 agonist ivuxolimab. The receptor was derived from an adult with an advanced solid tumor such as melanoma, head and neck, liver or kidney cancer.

CDR3 residues: CASSLLASGPNTGELFF. Written as DNA, the CDR3 is TGTGCCAGCAGCTTGTTGGCTAGCGGACCTAACACCGGGGAGCTGTTTTTT. The chain combines TRBV5-6 with TRBJ2-2; TRBD2 matches at 7 bases. This CDR3 has 17 residues. The V gene's germline CDR1 is SGHDT and CDR2 YYEEEE. After removal of 1 base from V and 2 bases from J, the junction contained 8 bases not matched to a gene.